This TCR beta chain is from a study of blood T cell repertoires in COVID-19. Turning to the study itself: T cells, B-cell-depleted T cells, or PBMCs supplied cDNA or gDNA.

Germline V gene sequence: CDR1 MNHEY, CDR2 SMNVEV (reference sequence). The CDR3 totals 15 residues. V was clipped by 1 base and J by 10 bases, with 14 bases between them. Sequenced by immunoSEQ multiplex PCR; TCRdb stores in-frame clones only, minus some. The profile covers around 69,000 clones, with 84% appearing a single time and about 10% taken by the ten largest. This TCR derives from a man between 50 and 59 years old with active COVID-19. V gene TRBV27 combines with J gene TRBJ1-6; D is perhaps TRBD1 (6 bases). Sequencing input: peripheral blood. CDR3 residues: CASSLFRDGTSPLHF. DNA for the CDR3: TGTGCCAGCAGTTTATTTAGAGACGGGACATCACCCCTCCACTTT.